Given below is one T cell receptor beta chain in context. The antigen remains unidentified. 5'RACE template switching built TCR beta cDNA with unique molecular identifiers. One entry per CDR3 protein, without DNA, is what TCRdb gives after re-calling the 5' RACE reads. Its listing shows some 340,000 distinct CDR3 sequences. This CDR3 is built from 14 residues. Germline loops: CDR1 DFQATT, CDR2 SNEGSKA (reference sequence). This record belongs to a study of T cells expressing NK-cell markers. Study-level information: Seropositivity for HCMV was found in most of the eight sequenced donors, with one seronegative.

General study points: Leadership of the CD3+CD56-NKG2C+ fraction also belonged to these clonotypes in several donors. In roughly six donors, dominant NKG2C+ clonotypes were about 1.0-7.0% of CD8+ T cells.

This clonotype was obtained from a man aged 18-69 years in good health. Material: blood T cells: a sorted CD56 or NKG2C T cell subset, CD4+ or CD8+ T cells, or bulk PBMC T cells (not recorded which). V is TRBV20-1 and J is TRBJ2-5; lacking DNA, the TRBD1 call made by TCRdb goes unchecked. The chain's CDR3 is CSAQPGFWEETQYF.